The source of this T cell receptor beta chain is a study of blood T cell repertoires in COVID-19. Background on the study: Spain, Italy and the United States supplied samples that represented acute and convalescent COVID-19. T cells, B-cell-depleted T cells, or PBMCs supplied cDNA or gDNA.

The CDR3 runs to 11 residues. V was shortened by 7 bases and J by 13 bases, with 16 bases between the two germline ends. The method was immunoSEQ multiplex PCR; TCRdb's version includes in-frame clones alone and lacks a portion of them. The sample carries about 340,000 clones, about 86% recorded once. The gene calls are TRBV12-3 or TRBV12-4 and TRBJ1-2, with D tentatively TRBD1 (6 bases). What was sequenced was peripheral blood. The TCR comes from a man aged 25-40 years with active or convalescent COVID-19. The CDR3 spells CASTWGGLSTF. The CDR3 DNA sequence: TGTGCCAGCACCTGGGGGGGGCTGAGCACCTTC.